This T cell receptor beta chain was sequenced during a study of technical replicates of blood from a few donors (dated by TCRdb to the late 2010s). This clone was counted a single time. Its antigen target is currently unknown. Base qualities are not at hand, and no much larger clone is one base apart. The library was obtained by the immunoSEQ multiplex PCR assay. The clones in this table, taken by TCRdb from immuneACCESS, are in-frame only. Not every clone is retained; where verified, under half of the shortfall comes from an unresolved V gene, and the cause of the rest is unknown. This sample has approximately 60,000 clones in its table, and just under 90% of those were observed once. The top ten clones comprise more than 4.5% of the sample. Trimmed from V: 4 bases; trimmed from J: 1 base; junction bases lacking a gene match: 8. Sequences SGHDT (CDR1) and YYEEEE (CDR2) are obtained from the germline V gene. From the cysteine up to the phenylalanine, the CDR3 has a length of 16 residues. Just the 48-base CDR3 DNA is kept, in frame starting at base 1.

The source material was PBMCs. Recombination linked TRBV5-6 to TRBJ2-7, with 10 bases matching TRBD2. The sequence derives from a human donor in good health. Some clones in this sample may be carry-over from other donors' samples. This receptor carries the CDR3 CASSPLTSGLSYEQYF. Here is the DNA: TGTGCCAGCAGCCCCTTGACTAGCGGGCTTTCCTACGAGCAGTACTTC. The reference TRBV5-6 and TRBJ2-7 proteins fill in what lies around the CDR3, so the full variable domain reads DAGVTQSPTHLIKTRGQQVTLRCSPKSGHDTVSWYQQALGQGPQFIFQYYEEEERQRGNFPDRFSGHQFPNYSSELNVNALLLGDSALYLCASSPLTSGLSYEQYFGPGTRLTVT.